Sequencing of this T cell receptor (beta chain) was carried out in a study of blood T cell repertoires in COVID-19. In the study overall: The study drew acute and convalescent COVID-19 samples from the United States, Italy and Spain. Sources were T cells, B-cell-depleted T cells, or PBMCs; the material itself was cDNA or gDNA.

Original processing methods: Reference gene primer amplification in the assay estimated nucleated cell counts. The repertoire was sequenced with immunoSEQ multiplex PCR; TCRdb's copy has only in-frame clones and lacks some. That table supplies the V and J calls and clone size; D and trimming were determined from the DNA. The sample shows approximately 210,000 clones, almost 85% of them seen only once. The CDR3 is made up of 15 amino acids. V shed 5 bases and J shed 0 bases, with 11 bases lying between them. Germline V gives CDR1 MNHEY, CDR2 SMNVEV (reference sequence). The sequencing input was peripheral blood. This chain links TRBV27 with TRBJ1-5; D is unclear. This TCR was sampled from a woman between 45 and 60 years old with active or convalescent COVID-19. The CDR3 reads CASSPPGYSNQPQHF. In DNA, the CDR3 is TGTGCCAGCAGTCCTCCCGGGTATAGCAATCAGCCCCAGCATTTT.